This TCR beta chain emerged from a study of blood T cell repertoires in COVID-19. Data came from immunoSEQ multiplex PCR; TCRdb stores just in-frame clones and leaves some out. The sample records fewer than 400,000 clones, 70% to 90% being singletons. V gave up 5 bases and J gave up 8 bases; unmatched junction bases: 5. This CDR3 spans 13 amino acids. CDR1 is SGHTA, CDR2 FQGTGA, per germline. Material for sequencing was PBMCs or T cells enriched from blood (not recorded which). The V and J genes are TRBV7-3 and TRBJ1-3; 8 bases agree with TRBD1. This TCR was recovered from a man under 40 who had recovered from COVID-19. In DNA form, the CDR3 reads TGTGCCAGCAGCCCAGGACAGGGTGACACCATATATTTT. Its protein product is CASSPGQGDTIYF.